Each of the 8 T cell receptor beta chains below was sequenced from the same sample in a study of T cell repertoires in cytomegalovirus infection. TCRdb fed the reads into MiXCR, producing one record per CDR3 protein. The data contain fewer than 550,000 distinct CDR3 sequences, approximately 32% of them singletons. Material: PBMCs. The receptors derive from a human donor in good health (CMV status not recorded). Some clones in this sample may be carry-over from other donors' samples.

This clonotype has a count of ten or more. The gene calls are TRBV11-3 and TRBJ2-1; TRBD1 matches at 7 bases. The CDR3 contains 14 residues. Germline lookup yields CDR1 SGHNT and CDR2 YENEEA. Trimming at V came to 2 bases and at J to 7 bases, leaving 5 bases not matched to a gene. CDR3 in amino acids: CASSLRQGMNEQFF. The CDR3 DNA is TGTGCCAGCAGCTTAAGACAGGGAATGAATGAGCAGTTCTTC.

The chain couples TRBV7-9 to TRBJ2-7, with 8 bases fitting TRBD1. Germline lookup yields CDR1 SEHNR and CDR2 FQNEAQ (reference sequence). This CDR3 is built from 16 residues. J was trimmed by 3 bases and V by 4 bases; bases with no gene match: 11. The CDR3 here is CASSSGGRDRNYEQYF. The CDR3, as DNA: TGTGCCAGCAGCTCGGGCGGACGGGACAGGAACTACGAGCAGTACTTC.

On this clonotype itself: The CDR3 end shows no conserved phenylalanine or tryptophan, and so a read error is likely. CDR3 amino acids: CASSLVGNEQFL. For the CDR3, the DNA is TGTGCCAGCAGCTTAGTTGGGAATGAGCAGTTCTTA. The chain combines TRBV7-6 with TRBJ2-1; the D is unclear. From germline, CDR1 is SGHVS and CDR2 FNYEAQ. V dropped 1 base and J dropped 7 bases, with 5 bases sitting between them. The CDR3 runs 12 residues.

This clonotype was seen a handful of times. The chain couples TRBV6-5 to TRBJ2-5; 7 positions match TRBD1. Germline CDR1 MNHEY, CDR2 SVGAGI. The V gene end was trimmed by 3 bases and the J gene end by 4 bases; junction bases not matched to a gene: 17. This CDR3 is built from 18 residues. The CDR3 sequence: CASSYSVRDSSLGETQYF. The CDR3 DNA is TGTGCCAGCAGTTATTCGGTTCGGGACAGCTCCTTGGGAGAGACCCAGTACTTC.

Of note for this clonotype: This likely comes from a read error, as the CDR3 has no conserved phenylalanine or tryptophan at its end. The gene calls are TRBV7-8 and TRBJ2-7, with D hard to call. This CDR3 is 12 amino acids long. Germline V gene lookup returns CDR1 SGHVS and CDR2 FQNEAQ. Trimming shortened V by 7 bases and J by 10 bases, and 17 bases separated the two germline ends. CDR3 region: CASIFLVFYQYC. CDR3 DNA sequence: TGTGCCAGCATCTTTTTGGTGTTCTATCAGTACTGC.

This clonotype was seen at least ten times. The rearrangement links TRBV7-9 to TRBJ2-7; the D is unclear. The CDR3 contains 14 residues. V gave up 1 base and J gave up 8 bases, with 15 bases separating them. Germline values: CDR1 SEHNR, CDR2 FQNEAQ (reference sequence). The CDR3 region has the DNA TGTGCCAGCAGCTTAGGTAGGAGCCTCGAGAAGCAGTACTTC. Its translation is CASSLGRSLEKQYF.

For this clonotype: Germline is not matched at one junction end, which may reflect a read error. V and J are TRBV7-2 and TRBJ2-1; 12 bases map to TRBD2. Germline-derived CDR1 and CDR2 are SGHTA and FQGNSA. CDR3 length: 14 residues. The CDR3 here is CARSLLAGGKEQFF. CDR3 sequence (DNA): TGTGCCCGCAGCCTGCTAGCGGGGGGGAAGGAGCAGTTCTTC.

The rearrangement uses TRBV12-3 or TRBV12-4 and TRBJ2-5; no clear D gene. V lost 4 bases, J lost 5 bases, and 8 bases lay in between. This CDR3 is built from 12 residues. The CDR3 spells CASSSASETQYF. In DNA form, the CDR3 reads TGTGCCAGCAGTTCCGCGTCGGAGACCCAGTACTTC.